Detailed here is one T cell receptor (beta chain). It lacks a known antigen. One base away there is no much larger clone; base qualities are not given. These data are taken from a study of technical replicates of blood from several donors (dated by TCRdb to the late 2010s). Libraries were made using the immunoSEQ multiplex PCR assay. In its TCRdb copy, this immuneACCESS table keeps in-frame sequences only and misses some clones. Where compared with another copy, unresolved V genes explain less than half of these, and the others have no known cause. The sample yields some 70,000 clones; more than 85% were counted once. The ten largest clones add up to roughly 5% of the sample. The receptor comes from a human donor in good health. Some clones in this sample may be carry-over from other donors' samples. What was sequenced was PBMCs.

The CDR3 region reads CASSSIGQVYYGYTF. The DNA reads as follows: TGTGCCAGCAGCTCAATAGGTCAGGTTTACTATGGCTACACCTTC. This sequence uses TRBV7-8 and TRBJ1-2; no confident D gene assignment can be made. Deletion took 4 bases off V and 3 bases off J, with a span of 15 bases between the germline ends. The CDR3, from cysteine to phenylalanine, totals 15 residues. Left in the record is the CDR3 DNA by itself, 45 bases read in frame from the first base. The germline V gene sets CDR1 to SGHVS and CDR2 to FQNEAQ.